One and the same sample provided the 11 T cell receptor beta chains below, sequenced in a study of blood T cell dynamics during melanoma immunotherapy. Assay: immunoSEQ multiplex PCR; the TCRdb copy retains only in-frame clones and omits some. The profile shows approximately 10,000 clones, around nine tenths of them singletons. Time point reported: week 3, after first cycle of checkpoint inhibitor. The source material was blood, sampled from a patient treated with checkpoint blockade. The receptors were sampled from a human donor with melanoma.

This chain joins TRBV7-8 and TRBJ2-3; 7 bases match TRBD1. Germline values: CDR1 SGHVS, CDR2 FQNEAQ. Trimming at V came to 8 bases and at J to 6 bases, leaving 14 bases not matched to a gene. The CDR3 loop spans 15 amino acids. The CDR3 loop is CASGSSGTVGDTQYF. Here the CDR3 DNA reads TGTGCCAGCGGTTCCTCCGGGACAGTCGGGGATACGCAGTATTTT.

The V and J genes are TRBV4-3 and TRBJ2-3; no clear D. The ends were cut back, 0 bases at V and 5 bases at J, with 12 bases in the middle. Germline V gene lookup returns CDR1 LGHNA and CDR2 YSLEER. This CDR3 comprises 15 residues. DNA of the CDR3: TGCGCCAGCAGCCAAGATAGCATAAGAAAAGATACGCAGTATTTT. Residues: CASSQDSIRKDTQYF.

The chain has TRBV5-1 and TRBJ2-1; perhaps TRBD2 as D (7 bases). CDR3 length equals 15 residues. V was pared by 3 bases and J by 2 bases, with 12 bases between. The germline V gene has CDR1 SGHRS and CDR2 YFSETQ. Here the CDR3 reads CASSWGGGTYNEQFF. The CDR3 DNA is TGCGCCAGCAGCTGGGGGGGCGGGACCTACAATGAGCAGTTCTTC.

The V call is TRBV5-4, the J call TRBJ2-7, with D uncertain. V shed 4 bases and J shed 6 bases, with 8 bases lying between them. Germline V gene lookup returns CDR1 SGHNT and CDR2 YYREEE (reference sequence). The CDR3 is made up of 11 amino acids. For the CDR3, the DNA is TGTGCCAGCAGCCAACATGGCGAGCAGTACTTC. Its protein product is CASSQHGEQYF. Full variable domain (missing parts from reference TRBV5-4 and TRBJ2-7): ETGVTQSPTHLIKTRGQQVTLRCSSQSGHNTVSWYQQALGQGPQFIFQYYREEENGRGNFPPRFSGLQFPNYSSELNVNALELDDSALYLCASSQHGEQYFGPGTRLTVT.

This clone was observed a handful of times. The chain joins TRBV7-9 to TRBJ1-4; 7 bases agree with TRBD1. Per germline, CDR1 SEHNR and CDR2 FQNEAQ (reference sequence). The CDR3 sequence is 15 residues long. V shed 4 bases and J 6 bases; nucleotides not matched to a gene: 8. CDR3 amino acids: CASSSRTGRYEKLFF. DNA for the CDR3: TGTGCCAGCAGCTCCCGGACAGGTCGATATGAAAAACTGTTTTTT.

V is TRBV29-1 and J is TRBJ1-4; TRBD1 might be the D (6 bases). Trimming shortened V by 5 bases and J by 0 bases, and 22 bases separated the two germline ends. Germline CDR1 SQVTM, CDR2 ANQGSEA. The CDR3 contains 18 residues. CDR3 coding DNA: TGCAGCGTTAGGGTACGTCCGGGACACGGTGCAACTAATGAAAAACTGTTTTTT. Its translation: CSVRVRPGHGATNEKLFF.

This clone was seen a handful of times. The chain has TRBV5-1 and TRBJ2-7, with 9 positions matching TRBD1. This CDR3 contains 15 residues. J lost 3 bases, V lost 3 bases, and 7 bases had no gene match. Germline V gene sequence: CDR1 SGHRS, CDR2 YFSETQ. CDR3 in amino acids: CASSSGDRALYEQYF. In nucleotides, the CDR3 is TGCGCCAGCAGCTCAGGGGACAGGGCCCTCTACGAGCAGTACTTC.

The rearrangement links TRBV7-9 to TRBJ1-1; D gene ambiguous. V lost 1 base and J 3 bases, leaving 0 bases between the germline ends. Germline V gives CDR1 SEHNR, CDR2 FQNEAQ (reference sequence). The CDR3 consists of 11 residues. CDR3 residues: CASSLDTEAFF. CDR3 sequence (DNA): TGTGCCAGCAGCTTAGACACTGAAGCTTTCTTT.

The rearrangement joins TRBV27 to TRBJ2-3, with 14 bases fitting TRBD2. V trimming: 4 bases; J trimming: 4 bases; junction bases outside the gene matches: 7. CDR3 size: 17 residues. Germline assignment: CDR1 MNHEY and CDR2 SMNVEV (reference sequence). Here the CDR3 reads CASSSGTSGSLADTQYF. DNA of the CDR3: TGTGCCAGCAGTTCGGGGACTAGCGGGAGTCTTGCAGATACGCAGTATTTT.

This rearrangement joins TRBV11-2 to TRBJ2-1; D unclear. In germline, CDR1 is SGHAT, CDR2 FQNNGV. The CDR3 consists of 14 residues. V was trimmed by 5 bases and J by 0 bases, leaving 8 bases between them. CDR3 nucleotide sequence: TGTGCCAGCAGCGTTTCCAGCTCCTACAATGAGCAGTTCTTC. This encodes CASSVSSSYNEQFF.

On this clone: The CDR3 ends on some other residue instead of the conserved phenylalanine or tryptophan, so this is likely a read error. The rearrangement uses TRBV18 and TRBJ2-7, with D possibly being TRBD1 (5 bases). V was clipped by 1 base and J by 2 bases, with 12 bases between them. Germline assignment: CDR1 KGHSH and CDR2 LQKENI. This CDR3 contains 15 residues. CDR3 bases: TGTGCCAGCTCACCACGGGGCCAAGGCACCTACGAGCAGTACCTC. Translated: CASSPRGQGTYEQYL.